This TCR beta chain is drawn from a study of blood T cell repertoires in COVID-19. Categorization into cohorts depended on clinical history that participants reported. Individuals in the exposed group had encountered a COVID-19 case within 2 weeks preceding study entry. Trimming took 0 bases from V and 4 from J, leaving 18 bases between them. Per germline, CDR1 SGHTA and CDR2 FQGTGA. This CDR3 is built from 18 residues. The authors' processing: Estimation of nucleated cell counts relied on the amplification of reference gene primers. The repertoire was sequenced with immunoSEQ multiplex PCR; TCRdb's copy has only in-frame clones and lacks some. V, J and clone size are taken as reported in that table, and D and trimming were inferred from the DNA itself. In the table there are about 260,000 clones, approximately 90% of which are singletons.

The TCR originated in a man aged 45-65 years who had been exposed to COVID-19. This chain uses TRBV7-3 with TRBJ2-2; D perhaps matches TRBD2 (6 bases). Sequencing was carried out using PBMCs or T cells enriched from blood (not recorded which). CDR3 amino acids: CASSLTPMMGGGTGELFF. CDR3 coding DNA: TGTGCCAGCAGCTTAACCCCGATGATGGGGGGTGGCACCGGGGAGCTGTTTTTT.